This T cell receptor (beta chain) emerged from a study of cytomegalovirus exposure and HLA in healthy donors. General study results and limits: The likely origin of a cluster of highly shared sequence variants was a sequencing artifact. Earlier findings revealed that most TCR beta V segments proved productive either about 87% or about 30% of the time. The authors confirmed in vitro that a few CMV-associated chains were specific for CMV antigens.

Turning to this clone: Its antigen is unidentified.

Researchers ran the PCR with 60 Vbeta and 13 Jbeta primers. Data came from immunoSEQ multiplex PCR; TCRdb stores just in-frame clones and leaves some out. Here the sample spans 100,000 to 150,000 clones, roughly 88% being singletons. V lost 4 bases and J lost 2, with 12 bases in between. This CDR3 has 15 amino acids. Germline values: CDR1 WNHNN, CDR2 SYGVQD (reference sequence). The TCR sequence derives from a boy aged 5-17 years in good health and CMV-seronegative. The chain has TRBV10-1 and TRBJ1-5; D is unresolved. The specimen was PBMCs. Written as DNA, the CDR3 is TGCGCCAGCAGTGGGCAGCGGGGTGGCAATCAGCCCCAGCATTTT. It is translated as CASSGQRGGNQPQHF.